The 19 T cell receptor beta chains presented below share a single source sample, sequenced in a study of blood T cell repertoires in COVID-19. This table comes from immunoSEQ multiplex PCR, and its TCRdb copy is limited to in-frame clones, with some not included. The table shows over 85,000 clones, with around 87% occurring only once. The sequenced sample consisted of peripheral blood. These receptors came from a male donor with acute or convalescent COVID-19.

The V gene is TRBV5-6, the J gene TRBJ2-5; D is perhaps TRBD1 (6 bases). Germline V gives CDR1 SGHDT, CDR2 YYEEEE. This CDR3 region has 13 residues. Between the trimmed V and J ends, which lost 6 bases and 6 bases, there was a span of 15 bases. The CDR3 DNA reads as TGTGCCAGCACACGAACAGGGTCGAAGACCCAGTACTTC. Its translation: CASTRTGSKTQYF.

The chain uses TRBV5-1 and TRBJ1-1; the D gene is possibly TRBD1 (6 bases). The germline CDR1 and CDR2 sequences are SGHRS and YFSETQ. The V and J ends lost 3 bases and 1 base respectively, with 19 bases between them. This CDR3 region has 17 residues. The CDR3 sequence: CASSSNQDRPANTEAFF. In DNA, the CDR3 is TGCGCCAGCAGCTCTAACCAGGACAGACCCGCGAACACTGAAGCTTTCTTT.

The chain has TRBV27 and TRBJ2-3; possibly TRBD1 for D (6 bases). The CDR3 sequence is 13 residues long. Trimming took 5 bases from V and 3 from J, leaving 9 bases between them. Germline CDR1 MNHEY, CDR2 SMNVEV (reference sequence). DNA for the CDR3: TGTGCCAGCAGTCGACAGGTTACAGATACGCAGTATTTT. Encoded protein: CASSRQVTDTQYF.

The V and J genes are TRBV20-1 and TRBJ2-1; D tentatively fits TRBD1 or TRBD2 (6 bases each). Per the germline V gene, CDR1 is DFQATT and CDR2 is SNEGSKA (reference sequence). The CDR3 runs to 15 residues. Trimming took off 3 bases at V and 1 base at J, with 13 bases between the two ends. The CDR3: CSASGGGVSYNEQFF. The CDR3 DNA reads as TGCAGTGCTAGTGGGGGCGGGGTTTCCTACAATGAGCAGTTCTTC.

This clone appeared once. The chain employs TRBV11-2 and TRBJ2-7; 9 bases are a match to TRBD1. Germline CDR1 and CDR2: SGHAT and FQNNGV. The CDR3 has 15 residues. V was pared by 5 bases and J by 3 bases, with 8 bases of the junction left unmatched. CDR3 nucleotides: TGTGCCAGCAGCCCAGCCGGGACAGGGCGCTACGAGCAGTACTTC. Its translation is CASSPAGTGRYEQYF.

J is TRBJ2-7 and V is TRBV2; 7 bases align to TRBD2. CDR1 is SNHLY, CDR2 FYNNEI, per germline. The CDR3 runs 14 residues. Trimming at V came to 6 bases and at J to 4 bases, leaving 9 bases not matched to a gene. As DNA, the CDR3 is TGTGCCAGCAGCGCGACTAGCTTTGTTTACGAGCAGTACTTC. Amino acids: CASSATSFVYEQYF.

A note on this clone: At the DNA level, this CDR3 is encoded by other sequences in the same sample as well. This chain connects TRBV5-4 to TRBJ2-7; D possibly corresponds to TRBD2 (5 bases). The germline CDR1 and CDR2 sequences are SGHNT and YYREEE (reference sequence). The V end was cut by 0 bases, the J end by 3 bases, with 7 bases between. The CDR3 totals 13 residues. The CDR3 coding sequence is TGTGCCAGCAGCTTGGAGCGGAGCTACGAGCAGTACTTC. Translating gives CASSLERSYEQYF. Based on the CDR3 plus reference TRBV5-4 and TRBJ2-7, the full variable domain is ETGVTQSPTHLIKTRGQQVTLRCSSQSGHNTVSWYQQALGQGPQFIFQYYREEENGRGNFPPRFSGLQFPNYSSELNVNALELDDSALYLCASSLERSYEQYFGPGTRLTVT.

CDR3 nucleotides: TGTGCCATCTCCGACAGGTCCGCAACTAATGAAAAACTGTTTTTT. Translating it yields CAISDRSATNEKLFF. V and J are TRBV10-3 and TRBJ1-4; a weak D match, TRBD1 (6 bases). The V and J ends lost 8 bases and 0 bases respectively, with 13 bases between them. Germline V gives CDR1 ENHRY, CDR2 SYGVKD. This CDR3 comprises 15 residues.

This chain uses TRBV2 with TRBJ1-2, with TRBD1 as a possible D gene (5 bases). The CDR3 totals 15 residues. Germline loops: CDR1 SNHLY, CDR2 FYNNEI. The V end lost 4 bases, the J end lost 5 bases, and 17 bases lay between the germline ends. CDR3 sequence (DNA): TGTGCCAGCAGTGTGTCGGTGACCTCAGGGTATGGCTACACCTTC. Its translation is CASSVSVTSGYGYTF.

This chain links TRBV18 with TRBJ2-2, with TRBD1 as a possible D gene (6 bases). The germline gives CDR1 KGHSH, CDR2 LQKENI. The V end was cut by 3 bases, the J end by 4 bases, with 9 bases between. This CDR3 contains 14 residues. CDR3 protein: CASSPGQTTGELFF. The CDR3 DNA reads TGTGCCAGCTCACCCGGACAGACCACCGGGGAGCTGTTTTTT. Together with reference TRBV18 and TRBJ2-2, the CDR3 gives the full variable domain: NAGVMQNPRHLVRRRGQEARLRCSPMKGHSHVYWYRQLPEEGLKFMVYLQKENIIDESGMPKERFSAEFPKEGPSILRIQQVVRGDSAAYFCASSPGQTTGELFFGEGSRLTVL.

CDR3 sequence reads: CASSLTGTQETQYF. The CDR3 DNA reads TGTGCCAGCAGCTTAACAGGGACCCAAGAGACCCAGTACTTC. The rearrangement joins TRBV7-2 to TRBJ2-5; a weak D match, TRBD1 (6 bases). CDR1 is SGHTA, CDR2 FQGNSA, per germline. This CDR3 region has 14 residues. V lost 2 bases, J lost 1 base, and 8 bases lay in between.

This clone has a single count. This chain links TRBV18 with TRBJ2-7, with 8 bases identical to TRBD1. The V segment lost 3 bases and the J segment 5 bases; nucleotides outside the gene matches: 3. Germline assignment: CDR1 KGHSH and CDR2 LQKENI. The CDR3 is 13 amino acids. The chain's CDR3 is CASSPRGPDEQYF. DNA of the CDR3: TGTGCCAGCTCACCCAGGGGGCCAGACGAGCAGTACTTC.

The rearrangement uses TRBV6-5 and TRBJ1-1; the D is unclear. The V and J ends lost 6 bases and 3 bases respectively, with 11 bases between them. This CDR3 is built from 13 residues. Germline CDR1 and CDR2: MNHEY and SVGAGI. This CDR3 reads CASSIQRDTEAFF. Written as DNA, the CDR3 is TGTGCCAGCAGCATACAACGGGACACTGAAGCTTTCTTT.

This clone was seen just once. This rearrangement joins TRBV18 to TRBJ2-5; 9 bases are shared with TRBD1. This CDR3 region has 18 residues. The germline CDR1 and CDR2 sequences are KGHSH and LQKENI. J gave up 3 bases and V 4 bases, and 15 bases lay outside the gene matches. The CDR3 DNA follows: TGTGCCAGCTCACTCCACCCCCCGGGACAGGGAAACGAAGAGACCCAGTACTTC. Protein product: CASSLHPPGQGNEETQYF.

V and J are TRBV6-5 and TRBJ1-5, with no clear D. Germline CDR1 and CDR2: MNHEY and SVGAGI. The ends were cut back, 5 bases at V and 0 bases at J, with 8 bases in the middle. The CDR3 totals 14 residues. This chain's CDR3 is CASSNEYSNQPQHF. The CDR3 DNA reads TGTGCCAGCAGTAACGAGTATAGCAATCAGCCCCAGCATTTT.

The CDR3 spells CASSVGFLRGLQETQYF. CDR3 DNA sequence: TGTGCCAGCAGCGTAGGGTTTCTCCGAGGGTTACAAGAGACCCAGTACTTC. The chain is built from TRBV9 and TRBJ2-5, with D maybe TRBD2 (5 bases). This CDR3 has 17 amino acids. V was shortened by 0 bases and J by 2 bases, with 17 bases between the two germline ends. Germline CDR1 SGDLS, CDR2 YYNGEE.

This clone was detected only a few times. V usage is TRBV25-1 and J usage is TRBJ2-7; weak D call: TRBD2 (5 bases). Trimming removed 4 bases from V and 0 bases from J, with 10 bases in between. CDR3 size: 14 residues. Germline assignment: CDR1 MGHDK and CDR2 SYGVNS. In DNA form, the CDR3 reads TGTGCCAGCAGTGTAGCAGGAGGCTCCTACGAGCAGTACTTC. It yields the protein CASSVAGGSYEQYF.

V usage is TRBV28 and J usage is TRBJ1-5, with TRBD1 matching over 7 bases. V lost 8 bases, J lost 6 bases, and 10 bases stayed unmatched. The CDR3 is made up of 14 amino acids. Germline V gene lookup returns CDR1 MDHEN and CDR2 SYDVKM. The CDR3 reads CASAGSGGRQPQHF. The CDR3 bases are TGTGCCAGCGCGGGGTCAGGGGGACGTCAGCCCCAGCATTTT.

This sequence joins TRBV21-1 and TRBJ1-1; no DNA check was done on the table's D call, TRBD1. TRBV21-1 is recorded as a pseudogene. This CDR3 spans 16 amino acids. CDR3 sequence (DNA): TGTGCCAGCAGCCCGAGGAAGGGGGTGGAGGTTACTGAAGCTTTCTTT. Amino acids: CASSPRKGVEVTEAFF.